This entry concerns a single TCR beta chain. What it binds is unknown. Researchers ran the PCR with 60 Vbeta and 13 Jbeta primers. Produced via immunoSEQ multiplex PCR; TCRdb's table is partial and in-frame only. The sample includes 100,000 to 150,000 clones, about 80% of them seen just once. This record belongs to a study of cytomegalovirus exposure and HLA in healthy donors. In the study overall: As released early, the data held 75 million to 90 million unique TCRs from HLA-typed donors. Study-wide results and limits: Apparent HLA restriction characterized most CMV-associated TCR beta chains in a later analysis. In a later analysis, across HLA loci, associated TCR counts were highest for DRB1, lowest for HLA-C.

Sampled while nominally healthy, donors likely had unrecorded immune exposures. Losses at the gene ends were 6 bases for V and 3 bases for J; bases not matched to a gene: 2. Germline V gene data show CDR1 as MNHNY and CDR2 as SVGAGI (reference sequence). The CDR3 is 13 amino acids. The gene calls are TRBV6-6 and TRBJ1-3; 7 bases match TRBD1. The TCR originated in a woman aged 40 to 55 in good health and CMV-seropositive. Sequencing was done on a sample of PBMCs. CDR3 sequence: CASSQGGGNTIYF. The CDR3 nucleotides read TGTGCCAGCAGCCAGGGGGGTGGAAACACCATATATTTT.